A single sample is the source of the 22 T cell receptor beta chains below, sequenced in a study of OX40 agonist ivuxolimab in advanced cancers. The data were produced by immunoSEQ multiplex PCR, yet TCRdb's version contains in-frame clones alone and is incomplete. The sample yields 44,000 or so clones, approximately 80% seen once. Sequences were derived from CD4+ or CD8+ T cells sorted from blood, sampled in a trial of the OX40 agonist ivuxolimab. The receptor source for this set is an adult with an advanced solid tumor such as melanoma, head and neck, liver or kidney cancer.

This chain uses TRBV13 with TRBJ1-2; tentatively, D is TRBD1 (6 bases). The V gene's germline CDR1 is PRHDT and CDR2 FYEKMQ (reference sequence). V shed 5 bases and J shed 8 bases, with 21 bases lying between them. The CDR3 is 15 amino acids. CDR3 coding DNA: TGTGCCAGCAGCCTCCTAAACAGGGTGCCCCAGGGCTACACCTTC. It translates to CASSLLNRVPQGYTF.

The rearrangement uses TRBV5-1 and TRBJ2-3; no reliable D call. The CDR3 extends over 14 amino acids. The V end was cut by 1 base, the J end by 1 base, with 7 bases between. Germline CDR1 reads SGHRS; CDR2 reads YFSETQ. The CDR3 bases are TGCGCCAGCAGCTTGCTTTCAGGCACAGATACGCAGTATTTT. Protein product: CASSLLSGTDTQYF.

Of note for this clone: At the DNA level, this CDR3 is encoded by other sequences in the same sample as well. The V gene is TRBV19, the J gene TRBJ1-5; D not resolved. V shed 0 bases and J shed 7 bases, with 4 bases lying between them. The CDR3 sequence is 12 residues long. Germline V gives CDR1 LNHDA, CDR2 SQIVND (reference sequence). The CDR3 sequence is CASSIDEQPQHF. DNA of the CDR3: TGTGCCAGTAGTATAGACGAGCAGCCCCAGCATTTT.

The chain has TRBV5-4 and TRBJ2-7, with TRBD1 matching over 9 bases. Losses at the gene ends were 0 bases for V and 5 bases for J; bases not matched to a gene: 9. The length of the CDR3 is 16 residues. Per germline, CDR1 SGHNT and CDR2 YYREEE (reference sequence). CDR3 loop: CASSLGPGQGGHEQYF. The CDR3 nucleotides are TGTGCCAGCAGCTTGGGTCCGGGACAGGGAGGTCACGAGCAGTACTTC.

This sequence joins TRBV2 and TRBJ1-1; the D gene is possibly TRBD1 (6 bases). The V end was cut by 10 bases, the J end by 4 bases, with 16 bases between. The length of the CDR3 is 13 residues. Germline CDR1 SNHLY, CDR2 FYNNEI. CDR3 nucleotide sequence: TGTGCCAACGTCCGGGGGCGAGGCACTGAAGCTTTCTTT. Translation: CANVRGRGTEAFF.

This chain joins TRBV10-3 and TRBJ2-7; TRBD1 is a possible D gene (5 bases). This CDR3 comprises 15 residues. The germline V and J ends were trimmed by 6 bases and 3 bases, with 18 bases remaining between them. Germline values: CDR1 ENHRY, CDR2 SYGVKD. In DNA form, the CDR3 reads TGTGCCATCAGGCGGACAATACCCCCATTCTACGAGCAGTACTTC. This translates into CAIRRTIPPFYEQYF.

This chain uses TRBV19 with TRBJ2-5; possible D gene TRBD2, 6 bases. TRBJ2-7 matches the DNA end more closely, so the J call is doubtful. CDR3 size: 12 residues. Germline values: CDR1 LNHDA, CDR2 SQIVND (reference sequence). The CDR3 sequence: CASSSGGYEQYF. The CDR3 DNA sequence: TGTGCCAGTAGTTCTGGGGGGTACGAGCAGTACTTC.

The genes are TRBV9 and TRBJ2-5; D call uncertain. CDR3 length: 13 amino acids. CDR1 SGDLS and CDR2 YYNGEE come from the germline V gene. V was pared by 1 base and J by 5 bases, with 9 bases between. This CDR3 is CASSVRSQETQYF. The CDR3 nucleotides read TGTGCCAGCAGCGTAAGGTCTCAGGAGACCCAGTACTTC.

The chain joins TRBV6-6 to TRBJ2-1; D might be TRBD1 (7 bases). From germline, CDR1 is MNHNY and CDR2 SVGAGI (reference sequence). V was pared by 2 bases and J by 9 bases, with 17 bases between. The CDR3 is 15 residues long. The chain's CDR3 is CASSYPGGRLGEQFF. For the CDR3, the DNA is TGTGCCAGCAGTTACCCAGGGGGGCGTTTAGGTGAGCAGTTCTTC.

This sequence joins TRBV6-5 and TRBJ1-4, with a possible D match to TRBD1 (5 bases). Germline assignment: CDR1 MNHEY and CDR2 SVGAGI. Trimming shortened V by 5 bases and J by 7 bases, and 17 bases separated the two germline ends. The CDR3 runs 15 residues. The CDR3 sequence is CASSPGTVRTEKLFF. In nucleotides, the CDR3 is TGTGCCAGCAGTCCAGGGACCGTTCGGACTGAAAAACTGTTTTTT.

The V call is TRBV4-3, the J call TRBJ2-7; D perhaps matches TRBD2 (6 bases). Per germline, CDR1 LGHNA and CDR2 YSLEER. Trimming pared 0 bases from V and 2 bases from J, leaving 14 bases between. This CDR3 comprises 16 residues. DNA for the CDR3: TGCGCCAGCAGCCAAGATCAGATGGCGGGACCCTACGAGCAGTACTTC. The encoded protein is CASSQDQMAGPYEQYF.

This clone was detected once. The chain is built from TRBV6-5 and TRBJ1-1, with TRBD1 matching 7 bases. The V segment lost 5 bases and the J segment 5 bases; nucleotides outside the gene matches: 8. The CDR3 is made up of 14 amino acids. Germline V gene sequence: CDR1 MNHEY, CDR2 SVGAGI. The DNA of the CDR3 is TGTGCCAGCAGTCGCGACAGGGCCGGGACTGAAGCTTTCTTT. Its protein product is CASSRDRAGTEAFF.

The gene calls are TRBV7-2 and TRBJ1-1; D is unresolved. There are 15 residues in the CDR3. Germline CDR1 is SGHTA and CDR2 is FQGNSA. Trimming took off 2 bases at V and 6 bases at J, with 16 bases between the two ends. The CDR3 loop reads CASSLMYGNLAEAFF. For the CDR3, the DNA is TGTGCCAGCAGCTTAATGTACGGGAACTTGGCTGAAGCTTTCTTT.

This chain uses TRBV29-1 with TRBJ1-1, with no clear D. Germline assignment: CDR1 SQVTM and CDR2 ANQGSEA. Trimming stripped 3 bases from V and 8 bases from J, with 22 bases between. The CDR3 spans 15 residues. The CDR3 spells CSVDLVDSPLSEAFF. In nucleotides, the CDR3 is TGCAGCGTTGATTTGGTGGACTCCCCGCTTTCCGAAGCTTTCTTT. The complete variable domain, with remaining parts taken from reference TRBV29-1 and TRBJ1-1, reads SAVISQKPSRDICQRGTSLTIQCQVDSQVTMMFWYRQQPGQSLTLIATANQGSEATYESGFVIDKFPISRPNLTFSTLTVSNMSPEDSSIYLCSVDLVDSPLSEAFFGQGTRLTVV.

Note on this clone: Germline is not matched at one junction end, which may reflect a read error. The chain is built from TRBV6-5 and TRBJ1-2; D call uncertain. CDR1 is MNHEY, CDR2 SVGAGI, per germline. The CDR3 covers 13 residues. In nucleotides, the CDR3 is TGTGCCAGCAGTTACGAGGGTAACGATGGCTACACCTTC. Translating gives CASSYEGNDGYTF.

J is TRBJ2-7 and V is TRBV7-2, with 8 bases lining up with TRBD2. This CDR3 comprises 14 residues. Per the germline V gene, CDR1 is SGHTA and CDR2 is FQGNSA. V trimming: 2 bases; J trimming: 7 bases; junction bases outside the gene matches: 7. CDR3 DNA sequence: TGTGCCAGCAGCTTAAGCGGGAGCCTTCCGGAGCAGTACTTC. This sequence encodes CASSLSGSLPEQYF.

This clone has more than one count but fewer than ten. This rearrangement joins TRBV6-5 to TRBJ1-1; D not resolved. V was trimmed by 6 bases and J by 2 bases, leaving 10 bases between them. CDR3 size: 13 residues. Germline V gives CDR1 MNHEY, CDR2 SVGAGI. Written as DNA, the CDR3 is TGTGCCAGCAGGCGTGACATCAACACTGAAGCTTTCTTT. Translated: CASRRDINTEAFF.

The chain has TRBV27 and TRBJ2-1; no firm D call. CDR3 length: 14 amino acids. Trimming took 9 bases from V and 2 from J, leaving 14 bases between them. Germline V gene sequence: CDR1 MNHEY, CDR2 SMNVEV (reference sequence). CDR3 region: CASSPPLPYNEQFF. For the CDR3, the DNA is TGTGCCAGTAGCCCCCCCCTGCCCTACAATGAGCAGTTCTTC.

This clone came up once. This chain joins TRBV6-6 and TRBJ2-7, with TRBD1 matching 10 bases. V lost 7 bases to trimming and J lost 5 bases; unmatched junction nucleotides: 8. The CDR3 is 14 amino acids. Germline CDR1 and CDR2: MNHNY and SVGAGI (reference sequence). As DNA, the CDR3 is TGTGCCAGCAATCCGGGACAGGGGATCAACGAGCAGTACTTC. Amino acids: CASNPGQGINEQYF.

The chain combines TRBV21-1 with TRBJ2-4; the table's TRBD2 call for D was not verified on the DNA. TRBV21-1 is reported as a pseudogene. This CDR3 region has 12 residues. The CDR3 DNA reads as TGTGCCAGGCACTGGAGGGAAAACATTCAGTACTTC. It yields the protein CARHWRENIQYF.

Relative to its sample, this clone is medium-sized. CDR3 amino acids: CASSSTGINQPQHF. The CDR3 nucleotides are TGTGCCAGCAGCTCTACAGGGATCAATCAGCCCCAGCATTTT. The chain carries TRBV7-9 and TRBJ1-5, with D possibly being TRBD1 (6 bases). V dropped 4 bases and J dropped 3 bases, with 10 bases sitting between them. CDR3 length: 14 residues. The germline V gene encodes CDR1 SEHNR and CDR2 FQNEAQ (reference sequence). The whole variable domain, filled in from reference TRBV7-9 and TRBJ1-5, reads DTGVSQNPRHKITKRGQNVTFRCDPISEHNRLYWYRQTLGQGPEFLTYFQNEAQLEKSRLLSDRFSAERPKGSFSTLEIQRTEQGDSAMYLCASSSTGINQPQHFGDGTRLSIL.

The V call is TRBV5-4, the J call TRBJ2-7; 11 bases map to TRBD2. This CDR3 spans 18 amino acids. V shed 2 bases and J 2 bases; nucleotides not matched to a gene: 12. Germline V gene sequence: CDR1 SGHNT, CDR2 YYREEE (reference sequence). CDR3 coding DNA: TGTGCCAGCAGCTTCAGACTAGCGGGATCAACTCTTACCTACGAGCAGTACTTC. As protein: CASSFRLAGSTLTYEQYF. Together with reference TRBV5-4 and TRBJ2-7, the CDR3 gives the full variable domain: ETGVTQSPTHLIKTRGQQVTLRCSSQSGHNTVSWYQQALGQGPQFIFQYYREEENGRGNFPPRFSGLQFPNYSSELNVNALELDDSALYLCASSFRLAGSTLTYEQYFGPGTRLTVT.